This T cell receptor (beta chain) was identified in a study of T cells after yellow fever vaccination. Notes on the study in general: Once the booster was given, most primary-vaccination clones reappeared, at just over 95% for CD4 and roughly 90% for CD8.

In its sample, this clonotype was seen many times. The antigen is not known. Template switching with 5'RACE generated the TCR cDNA and added a universal primer site and UMIs. TCRdb reprocessed the 5' RACE reads with MiXCR, giving one entry per CDR3 protein. Of some 110,000 distinct CDR3 sequences listed, 7.4% are singletons. Between the trimmed V and J ends, which lost 0 bases and 6 bases, there was a span of 9 bases. The CDR3 consists of 13 residues. From germline, CDR1 is SGHTA and CDR2 FQGNSA. The sequencing here drew on CD4+ T cells sorted from PBMCs, taken approximately 11 days after the first yellow fever vaccination. The origin of this receptor is a young man who received the YFV17D yellow fever vaccine. This sequence joins TRBV7-2 and TRBJ2-7; D perhaps matches TRBD1 (5 bases). For the CDR3, the DNA is TGTGCCAGCAGCTTAGCGCAGGGTTCCGAGCAGTACTTC. This encodes CASSLAQGSEQYF.